What follows are 7 T cell receptor beta chains derived from one specimen sequenced in a study of Graves' ophthalmopathy and Graves' hyperthyroidism (dated by TCRdb to the late 2010s). For sequencing, an Illumina HiSeq 2000 was employed. TCR beta CDR3 regions were amplified from RNA transcripts for repertoire sequencing. The first round of RT-PCR was done with HTBI primers and the Qiagen OneStep RT-PCR kit, and was followed by a second round of multiplex PCR, then size selection and purification. Through fastp at Q25 and MiXCR, TCRdb rebuilt clones from the public reads, retaining in-frame beta chains. Every distinct CDR3 protein forms one entry, paired with its most common genes and DNA. This sample has under 60,000 distinct CDR3 sequences in its table, and roughly half of those were observed once. Together, the top ten hold 4.5% to 5% of the sample. Sequencing used peripheral blood. The receptors come from an adult woman with Graves' ophthalmopathy.

The rearrangement uses TRBV20-1 and TRBJ2-5; TRBD2 might be the D (6 bases). This CDR3 has 14 residues. V was shortened by 2 bases and J by 5 bases, with 15 bases between the two germline ends. In germline, CDR1 is DFQATT, CDR2 SNEGSKA (reference sequence). CDR3 amino acids: CSARPWPGRETQYF. The DNA of the CDR3 is TGCAGTGCTAGACCTTGGCCAGGGAGGGAGACCCAGTACTTC.

In regard to this clonotype: The junction and the germline gene differ at one end; a read error may be behind it. This chain uses TRBV29-1 with TRBJ2-3; 13 nucleotides match TRBD2. Germline CDR1 and CDR2: SQVTM and ANQGSEA. This CDR3 has 14 amino acids. This CDR3 reads CGVGTSGIADTQNF. CDR3 bases: TGCGGCGTTGGGACTAGCGGGATCGCAGATACGCAGAATTTT.

The gene calls are TRBV6-4 and TRBJ2-2, with 14 bases fitting TRBD2. Germline V lookup: CDR1 MRHNA, CDR2 SNTAGT. V dropped 2 bases and J dropped 4; count of bases not matched to a gene: 0. The CDR3 contains 16 residues. The CDR3 region is CASSDGTSGSTGELFF. As DNA, the CDR3 is TGTGCCAGCAGTGACGGGACTAGCGGGAGCACCGGGGAGCTGTTTTTT.

Concerning this clonotype itself: The conserved final phenylalanine or tryptophan is absent from the CDR3, which likely points to a read error. The chain joins TRBV5-1 to TRBJ1-1; TRBD1 matches 8 bases. Germline V CDR1 and CDR2: SGHRS, YFSETQ. This CDR3 region has 14 residues. V gave up 1 base and J gave up 3 bases; unmatched junction bases: 2. CDR3 region: CASSLMTGDTEAFS. DNA of the CDR3: TGCGCCAGCAGCTTGATGACAGGGGACACTGAAGCTTTCTCT.

This clonotype was picked up many times. The V call is TRBV20-1, the J call TRBJ2-2; D possibly corresponds to TRBD2 (5 bases). Germline V CDR1 and CDR2: DFQATT, SNEGSKA (reference sequence). This CDR3 region has 12 residues. Between the trimmed V and J ends, which lost 6 bases and 6 bases, there was a span of 11 bases. CDR3 residues: CSAQRAAGELFF. The CDR3 DNA is TGCAGTGCCCAGAGGGCTGCCGGGGAGCTGTTTTTT.

The V and J genes are TRBV29-1 and TRBJ2-1; the D is unclear. This CDR3 has 16 residues. In germline, CDR1 is SQVTM, CDR2 ANQGSEA. With 6 bases removed from V and 1 base from J, the gap between germline ends came to 19 bases. CDR3 DNA sequence: TGCAGCGTGGAATGGTTTGATAGGAGTTCCTACAATGAGCAGTTCTTC. Its translation is CSVEWFDRSSYNEQFF.

This clonotype has at least ten counts. The chain is built from TRBV9 and TRBJ1-2; tentative D call: TRBD1 (5 bases). The length of the CDR3 is 20 residues. Germline assignment: CDR1 SGDLS and CDR2 YYNGEE. V lost 3 bases to trimming and J lost 3 bases, with 30 bases between them. CDR3: CASSAQRPTEPFRLDYGYTF. The CDR3 DNA sequence: TGTGCCAGCAGCGCTCAGAGACCGACAGAACCCTTTCGGTTAGACTATGGCTACACCTTC.